These T cell receptor beta chains were read from a single sample in a study of blood T cell repertoires in COVID-19. TCRdb keeps only in-frame clones here, not all; method: immunoSEQ multiplex PCR. The table has about 87,000 clones, roughly 80% seen once. Input material: peripheral blood. Receptors were obtained from a woman between 45 and 60 years old with acute or convalescent COVID-19. CDR3s include the opening cysteine and the closing phenylalanine or tryptophan. A D gene is named only where the DNA matches it firmly. Some rows have no size entry. The others give once, few or many, or a class for an expanded clone.

J: TRBJ1-5; V: TRBV19; length: 16; D: -; size: -; DNA: TGTGCCAGTAGTCCCCGGGGGGTCAGGGTCGGTCAGCCCCAGCATTTT; CDR3: CASSPRGVRVGQPQHF
J: TRBJ2-1; V: TRBV7-9; length: 17; D: -; size: -; DNA: TGTGCCAGCAGCTCCAAGTGGGGGCAAGGAGGTGATAATGAGCAGTTCTTC; CDR3: CASSSKWGQGGDNEQFF
J: TRBJ1-3; V: TRBV11-2; length: 15; D: -; size: -; DNA: TGTGCCAGCAGTTATCAGGCTGGATCTGGAAACACCATATATTTT; CDR3: CASSYQAGSGNTIYF
J: TRBJ2-7; V: TRBV12-3/TRBV12-4; length: 11; D: -; size: -; DNA: TGTGCCAGCAAAAATCTAGCCGAGCAGTACTTC; CDR3: CASKNLAEQYF
J: TRBJ1-2; V: TRBV6-5; length: 13; D: -; size: -; DNA: TGTGCCAGCAGTTACTCTTTCGGGGATGGCTACACCTTC; CDR3: CASSYSFGDGYTF
J: TRBJ2-1; V: TRBV5-1; length: 14; D: TRBD1; size: -; DNA: TGCGCCAGCAGCTATCGACAGGGAAGCAATGAGCAGTTCTTC; CDR3: CASSYRQGSNEQFF
J: TRBJ1-5; V: TRBV6-1; length: 13; D: -; size: few; DNA: TGTGCCAGCAGTGATTCAGGCAATCAGCCCCAGCATTTT; CDR3: CASSDSGNQPQHF
J: TRBJ2-7; V: TRBV3-1/TRBV3-2; length: 12; D: -; size: -; DNA: TGTGCCAGCAGCCAAACTGCCAACGAGCAGTACTTC; CDR3: CASSQTANEQYF
J: TRBJ2-5; V: TRBV27; length: 13; D: TRBD2; size: -; DNA: TGTGCCAGCAGCCGGACTAGCGTAGGGACCCAGTACTTC; CDR3: CASSRTSVGTQYF
J: TRBJ2-1; V: TRBV5-6; length: 18; D: TRBD2; size: once; DNA: TGTGCCAGCAGCTCCCGGACTAGCGGGGGGGTTCCTTACAATGAGCAGTTCTTC; CDR3: CASSSRTSGGVPYNEQFF
J: TRBJ1-2; V: TRBV5-1; length: 14; D: -; size: -; DNA: TGCGCCAGCAGCCCGACGGCGGATAACTATGGCTACACCTTC; CDR3: CASSPTADNYGYTF
J: TRBJ2-1; V: TRBV2; length: 15; D: -; size: -; DNA: TGTGCCAGCACCTATCGACCCCCAGGGGATAATGAGCAGTTCTTC; CDR3: CASTYRPPGDNEQFF